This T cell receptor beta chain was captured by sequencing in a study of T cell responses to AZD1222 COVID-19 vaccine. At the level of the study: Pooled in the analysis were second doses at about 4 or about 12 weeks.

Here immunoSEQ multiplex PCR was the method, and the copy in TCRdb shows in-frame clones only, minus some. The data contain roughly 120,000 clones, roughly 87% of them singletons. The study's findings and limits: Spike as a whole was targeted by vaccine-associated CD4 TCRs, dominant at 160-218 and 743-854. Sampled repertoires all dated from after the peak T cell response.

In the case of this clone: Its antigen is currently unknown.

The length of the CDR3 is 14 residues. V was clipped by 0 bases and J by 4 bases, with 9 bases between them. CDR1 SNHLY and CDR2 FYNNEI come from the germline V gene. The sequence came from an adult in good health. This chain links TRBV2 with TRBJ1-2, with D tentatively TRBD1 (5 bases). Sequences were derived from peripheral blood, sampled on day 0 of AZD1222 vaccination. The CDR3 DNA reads TGTGCCAGCAGTGAAGCTGACAGTTCCTATGGCTACACCTTC. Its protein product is CASSEADSSYGYTF. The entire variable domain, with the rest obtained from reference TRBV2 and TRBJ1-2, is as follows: EPEVTQTPSHQVTQMGQEVILRCVPISNHLYFYWYRQILGQKVEFLVSFYNNEISEKSEIFDDQFSVERPDGSNFTLKIRSTKLEDSAMYFCASSEADSSYGYTFGSGTRLTVV.